This is a list of T cell receptor beta chains from one sample in a study of T-cell memory formation after mild COVID-19. TCRdb re-derived calls from the 5' RACE reads in MiXCR, one entry per CDR3 protein. This table has roughly 400,000 distinct CDR3 sequences, about 16% appearing once. Sequencing input: PBMCs or a T cell subset sorted from them (not recorded which). The receptors shown here come from a man aged 18 to 30 who had mild COVID-19 (a few samples of this study predate the infection). Cell type and time point are not known. Both conserved end residues are part of each CDR3. Fields, in order: D gene, clone size, J gene, V gene, CDR3 DNA, CDR3 protein. D genes are given only for firm matches. Size tells how often a clone was seen (once, few, many) or the class of an expanded clone, and some rows leave it out.

- | - | TRBJ1-2 | TRBV7-9 | TGTGCCAGCAGCCCAGGCCTTCCGGGCGGCTACACCTTC | CASSPGLPGGYTF
- | few | TRBJ2-3 | TRBV9 | TGTGCCAGCAGCGCTTTATGGGGGGATACGCAGTATTTT | CASSALWGDTQYF
- | - | TRBJ1-1 | TRBV4-1 | TGCGCCAGCAGCCATGCCGGGACACTGAACACTGAAGCTTTCTTT | CASSHAGTLNTEAFF
TRBD1 | few | TRBJ1-4 | TRBV27 | TGTGCCAGCAGTACCACCGGGACAGGGGGTGAAAAACTGTTTTTT | CASSTTGTGGEKLFF
TRBD2 | - | TRBJ2-1 | TRBV11-2 | TGTGCCAGCAGCTTAGGACTAGCGGGGGTTGAGCAGTTCTTC | CASSLGLAGVEQFF
- | - | TRBJ2-5 | TRBV7-3 | TGTGCCAGCAGTCGCCTAGGGGGGGCGCAGACCCAGTACTTC | CASSRLGGAQTQYF
- | - | TRBJ1-1 | TRBV7-9 | TGTGCCAGCACCACAGGACTATCCCTGGGTGGAGCTTTCTTT | CASTTGLSLGGAFF
- | many | TRBJ1-6 | TRBV5-1 | TGCGCCAGCAGCGAGAGTATCGAGGTCTCTAGTTCACCCCTCCACTTT | CASSESIEVSSSPLHF
TRBD1 | few | TRBJ2-3 | TRBV28 | TGTGCCAGCAGTTTAAGACAGGGGCGGGCAGATACGCAGTATTTT | CASSLRQGRADTQYF
TRBD1 | few | TRBJ1-2 | TRBV30 | TGTGCCTCCGAATCCGGGACAGGGATACGCATTAGCTATGGCTACACCTTC | CASESGTGIRISYGYTF
- | - | TRBJ1-6 | TRBV7-9 | TGTGCCAGCAGCTTACAGCAGGGGTCCGGACCCCTCCACTTT | CASSLQQGSGPLHF
TRBD2 | few | TRBJ2-7 | TRBV19 | TGTGCCAGTAGTATATCTGCTAGCGGGGTTCGCTACGAGCAGTACTTC | CASSISASGVRYEQYF
- | - | TRBJ2-5 | TRBV7-2 | TGTGCCAGCAGCTTAGGAGCGGTCTCGGAGACCCAGTACTTC | CASSLGAVSETQYF
- | few | TRBJ2-5 | TRBV7-9 | TGTGCCAGCAGCTTACAGGGCAGTTCGTACCAAGAGACCCAGTACTTC | CASSLQGSSYQETQYF
TRBD2 | - | TRBJ2-2 | TRBV4-1 | TGCGCCAGCCGGGAGGCGAACACCGGGGAGCTGTTTTTT | CASREANTGELFF
- | - | TRBJ2-2 | TRBV7-3 | TGTGCCAGCAGCCCTAGAAAAGGCGGGGAGCTGTTTTTT | CASSPRKGGELFF
- | few | TRBJ1-1 | TRBV20-1 | TGCAGTGCTAGAGAGGGCAGGGAAACTGGAGCTTTCTTT | CSAREGRETGAFF
- | - | TRBJ1-4 | TRBV3-1 | TGTGCCAGCAGCCGGGGTTTCGAACTGTTTTTT | CASSRGFELFF
TRBD2 | - | TRBJ2-3 | TRBV4-3 | TGCGCCAGCAGCCAAAATCGGCCGCGGGGGGGACACGTTACGCAGTATTTT | CASSQNRPRGGHVTQYF
TRBD2 | - | TRBJ2-7 | TRBV5-1 | TGCGCCAGCAGCTTATCGACTAGCGGGGAGAGTGAGCAGTACTTC | CASSLSTSGESEQYF
- | few | TRBJ1-4 | TRBV12-3/TRBV12-4 | TGTGCCAGCAGCCCCAGGGAGGGGCTGGAAAAACTGTTTTTT | CASSPREGLEKLFF
- | - | TRBJ1-3 | TRBV5-1 | TGCGCCAGCAGCCCGGACGGGGGATCTGGAAACACCATATATTTT | CASSPDGGSGNTIYF
- | - | TRBJ1-1 | TRBV7-2 | TGTGCCAGCAGCTTAGCAGGGGTTGAGGGCACTGAAGCTTTCTTT | CASSLAGVEGTEAFF
- | few | TRBJ2-4 | TRBV12-3/TRBV12-4 | TGTGCCAGCACCCTTCTGGGGGGCTTGAACATTCAGTACTTC | CASTLLGGLNIQYF
TRBD1 | few | TRBJ1-2 | TRBV15 | TGTGCCACCAGCAGCGTAGACAGGGTAGGACATGGCTACACCTTC | CATSSVDRVGHGYTF
TRBD1 | few | TRBJ2-5 | TRBV7-9 | TGTGCCAGCAGCCATCAGGGGGCAGGGGAGACCCAGTACTTC | CASSHQGAGETQYF
TRBD1 | - | TRBJ1-5 | TRBV7-9 | TGTGCCAGCAGCTGGGGACAGGGGGGCAATCAGCCCCAGCATTTT | CASSWGQGGNQPQHF
- | - | TRBJ2-3 | TRBV7-2 | TGTGCCAGCAGCTCGGAACAGGGACCGGATACGCAGTATTTT | CASSSEQGPDTQYF
- | - | TRBJ1-6 | TRBV5-1 | TGCGCCAGCAGCTTGGGAGGACCCCTCCACTTT | CASSLGGPLHF
- | - | TRBJ1-2 | TRBV5-1 | TGCGCCAGCAGCACCGACAGAGGAGGCTACACCTTC | CASSTDRGGYTF
- | - | TRBJ2-3 | TRBV7-3 | TGTGCCAGCAGCTTGTACGGGCGGTTTGGCACAGATACGCAGTATTTT | CASSLYGRFGTDTQYF
- | - | TRBJ2-3 | TRBV20-1 | TGCAGTGCTCCCCGGGGGCGGAGCACAGATACGCAGTATTTT | CSAPRGRSTDTQYF
- | few | TRBJ1-1 | TRBV20-1 | TGCAGTGCTAGCCCCAAGGCTTTCTTT | CSASPKAFF
- | few | TRBJ2-3 | TRBV7-8 | TGTGCCAGCATGGGGCTGGTGGGGACAGATACGCAGTATTTT | CASMGLVGTDTQYF
- | - | TRBJ1-1 | TRBV6-5 | TGTGCCAGCAGTTACTCAGGCGGGGGCACTGAAGCTTTCTTT | CASSYSGGGTEAFF
- | - | TRBJ2-5 | TRBV7-2 | TGTGCCAGCAGCCCGCGACCTGCACTTTTCCAAGAGACCCAGTACTTC | CASSPRPALFQETQYF
- | - | TRBJ2-1 | TRBV7-9 | TGTGCCAGCAGCTCAGCCGGCACAGGGCACTCTAGTCGGTTC | CASSSAGTGHSSRF